Below are 24 T cell receptor beta chains sequenced from a single sample in a study of blood T cell repertoires in COVID-19. The method was immunoSEQ multiplex PCR; TCRdb's version includes in-frame clones alone and lacks a portion of them. The sample has about 39,000 clones, 75% to 90% seen once. The sample was peripheral blood. The receptors shown here come from a man aged 50 or older with active or convalescent COVID-19.

This chain joins TRBV6-5 and TRBJ1-1, with a possible D match to TRBD1 (5 bases). The CDR3 is 13 residues long. CDR1 and CDR2 from the germline V gene are MNHEY and SVGAGI. V dropped 6 bases and J dropped 7 bases, with 15 bases sitting between them. CDR3 loop: CASRTRVGGEAFF. The CDR3 DNA follows: TGTGCCAGCAGAACCAGGGTGGGAGGTGAAGCTTTCTTT.

CDR3 sequence reads: CASSQQTGGFVGSDYGYTF. CDR3 in DNA: TGCGCCAGCAGCCAACAAACAGGGGGCTTCGTTGGTAGCGACTATGGCTACACCTTC. This chain joins TRBV4-1 and TRBJ1-2, with TRBD1 identical over 9 bases. Germline values: CDR1 MGHRA, CDR2 YSYEKL. V dropped 2 bases and J dropped 3; count of bases not matched to a gene: 16. The CDR3 is 19 amino acids.

The CDR3 DNA sequence: TGTGCCAGCAGCCAACAGGGGGCAAATGAGCAGTTCTTC. Its protein is CASSQQGANEQFF. The V gene is TRBV3-1 (or the pseudogene TRBV3-2), the J gene TRBJ2-1; 8 positions match TRBD1. Germline CDR1 reads LGHDT; CDR2 reads YNNKEL (reference sequence). The CDR3 has 13 amino acids. Trimming took 2 bases from V and 7 from J; bases not matched to a gene: 1.

The chain links TRBV2 to TRBJ2-5, with a tentative D call TRBD1 (7 bases). This CDR3 region has 14 residues. V was clipped by 4 bases and J by 7 bases, with 16 bases between them. CDR1 and CDR2 from the germline V gene are SNHLY and FYNNEI. The CDR3 nucleotides read TGTGCCAGCAGTGTGGAGGGGGCTTTCGGGACCCAGTACTTC. The encoded protein is CASSVEGAFGTQYF.

V and J are TRBV4-1 and TRBJ1-4; TRBD1 might be the D (5 bases). Germline V CDR1 and CDR2: MGHRA, YSYEKL. With 4 bases removed from V and 8 bases from J, the gap between germline ends came to 17 bases. The CDR3 runs to 15 residues. The CDR3 sequence: CASSLTHRFGEKLFF. The CDR3 bases are TGCGCCAGCAGCCTTACCCACAGGTTCGGGGAAAAACTGTTTTTT.

The table lists this clone with a few counts. V gene TRBV4-2 combines with J gene TRBJ1-2; D is possibly TRBD1 (5 bases). The CDR3 has 14 amino acids. Deletions cut 0 bases from V and 4 bases from J, with 9 bases between. CDR1 is LGHNA, CDR2 YNFKEQ, per germline. CDR3 loop: CASSQEGALYGYTF. CDR3 bases: TGTGCCAGCAGCCAAGAAGGGGCCCTCTATGGCTACACCTTC.

The gene calls are TRBV9 and TRBJ2-7; 13 nucleotides line up with TRBD2. The CDR3 totals 16 residues. The germline V gene has CDR1 SGDLS and CDR2 YYNGEE. Trimming at V came to 4 bases and at J to 3 bases, leaving 7 bases not matched to a gene. CDR3 DNA sequence: TGTGCCAGCAGCCCCCGACTAGCGGGAGGCCTCTACGAGCAGTACTTC. It encodes CASSPRLAGGLYEQYF.

This chain connects TRBV7-6 to TRBJ2-1; D call uncertain. Looked up from germline, CDR1 is SGHVS and CDR2 is FNYEAQ. This CDR3 is built from 15 residues. The germline V and J ends were trimmed by 5 bases and 0 bases, with 11 bases remaining between them. CDR3 loop: CASSQSAVSYNEQFF. The DNA for the CDR3 is TGTGCCAGCAGCCAGAGCGCGGTCTCCTACAATGAGCAGTTCTTC.

V usage is TRBV4-1 and J usage is TRBJ1-5; D not certain. Trimming pared 1 base from V and 0 bases from J, leaving 7 bases between. The CDR3 is 15 amino acids. The germline CDR1 and CDR2 sequences are MGHRA and YSYEKL. The CDR3 is CASSQVGTSNQPQHF. The CDR3 coding sequence is TGCGCCAGCAGCCAAGTGGGCACTAGCAATCAGCCCCAGCATTTT.

The chain employs TRBV19 and TRBJ2-7, with D possibly being TRBD2 (6 bases). V lost 5 bases and J 2 bases, leaving 16 bases between the germline ends. Per germline, CDR1 LNHDA and CDR2 SQIVND (reference sequence). This CDR3 is 15 amino acids long. In DNA form, the CDR3 reads TGTGCCAGTAGTGCCCCCGAGGAGGGCCCCTACGAGCAGTACTTC. As protein: CASSAPEEGPYEQYF.

The chain employs TRBV14 and TRBJ1-5, with 8 positions matching TRBD1. The CDR3 sequence is 15 residues long. V dropped 5 bases and J dropped 4; count of bases not matched to a gene: 7. Germline V gene data show CDR1 as SGHDN and CDR2 as FVKESK. CDR3 in amino acids: CASSKTGAGNQPQHF. DNA for the CDR3: TGTGCCAGCAGCAAGACAGGGGCTGGGAATCAGCCCCAGCATTTT.

This sequence joins TRBV6-2 or TRBV6-3 and TRBJ2-3; D is possibly TRBD1 (5 bases). CDR1 is MNHEY, CDR2 SVGEGT, per germline. This CDR3 has 15 amino acids. Trimming pared 0 bases from V and 11 bases from J, leaving 18 bases between. The CDR3 DNA reads as TGTGCCAGCAGTTACTCCGGTGGGGCCAGAGGCGGGCAGTATTTT. Translation gives CASSYSGGARGGQYF.

V and J are TRBV9 and TRBJ2-2; D ambiguous. The CDR3 contains 16 residues. Trimming left V 0 bases short and J 4 bases short, with 13 bases between. Germline loops: CDR1 SGDLS, CDR2 YYNGEE. The DNA for the CDR3 is TGTGCCAGCAGCGTAGGAACGGGTCGACTCACCGGGGAGCTGTTTTTT. Its translation is CASSVGTGRLTGELFF.

The chain couples TRBV5-1 to TRBJ2-2, with a tentative D call TRBD1 (6 bases). This CDR3 is 15 amino acids long. The germline CDR1 and CDR2 sequences are SGHRS and YFSETQ. The germline V and J ends were trimmed by 3 bases and 1 base, with 10 bases remaining between them. CDR3 bases: TGCGCCAGCAGCTCAAACAGGGTGAACACCGGGGAGCTGTTTTTT. Translation: CASSSNRVNTGELFF.

A note on this clone: A junction end diverges from the germline sequence, so it may reflect a read error. The chain has TRBV5-4 and TRBJ2-1, with 8 bases lining up with TRBD1. There are 15 residues in the CDR3. The germline V gene has CDR1 SGHNT and CDR2 YYREEE (reference sequence). DNA for the CDR3: TGTGCCAGCAGCCCCCAGGGACAGGTATACAATGAGGAGTTCTTC. Its protein is CASSPQGQVYNEEFF.

The chain joins TRBV15 to TRBJ2-7; TRBD1 aligns across 7 bases. CDR3 size: 15 residues. V shed 5 bases and J 7 bases; nucleotides not matched to a gene: 14. Looked up from germline, CDR1 is LNHNV and CDR2 is YYDKDF (reference sequence). CDR3 sequence reads: CATSPQETGSWEQYF. The CDR3 bases are TGTGCCACCAGCCCCCAGGAGACAGGGTCTTGGGAGCAGTACTTC. Complete variable domain (other parts from reference TRBV15 and TRBJ2-7): DAMVIQNPRYQVTQFGKPVTLSCSQTLNHNVMYWYQQKSSQAPKLLFHYYDKDFNNEADTPDNFQSRRPNTSFCFLDIRSPGLGDTAMYLCATSPQETGSWEQYFGPGTRLTVT.

The chain employs TRBV7-9 and TRBJ1-4; D gene uncertain. The V gene's germline CDR1 is SEHNR and CDR2 FQNEAQ (reference sequence). Trimming removed 1 base at V and 2 bases at J, with 8 bases between. This CDR3 has 15 residues. The CDR3 here is CASSLVEGTNEKLFF. CDR3 coding DNA: TGTGCCAGCAGCTTAGTTGAGGGCACTAATGAAAAACTGTTTTTT.

This clone showed up just a few times. The rearrangement links TRBV5-6 to TRBJ1-4, with 11 bases aligning to TRBD1. Germline trimming cut 4 bases from V and 7 bases from J; bases unmatched to any gene: 3. This CDR3 comprises 14 residues. Germline V gene lookup returns CDR1 SGHDT and CDR2 YYEEEE. Here the CDR3 DNA reads TGTGCCAGCAGCAGGACAGGGGGCGTTGAAAAACTGTTTTTT. Its translation is CASSRTGGVEKLFF.

This CDR3 is CASSPRGGPYNEQFF. DNA of the CDR3: TGTGCCAGCAGCCCTCGGGGGGGCCCCTACAATGAGCAGTTCTTC. The V call is TRBV2, the J call TRBJ2-1, with 8 bases lining up with TRBD2. Germline values: CDR1 SNHLY, CDR2 FYNNEI. There are 15 residues in the CDR3. Trimming cost V 6 bases and J 2 bases; bases outside gene matches: 6.

This chain uses TRBV7-3 with TRBJ2-2, with D possibly matching TRBD1 (6 bases). The CDR3 covers 16 residues. The germline V gene encodes CDR1 SGHTA and CDR2 FQGTGA. Trimming removed 4 bases at V and 4 bases at J, with 16 bases between. CDR3: CASSSAGRGGTGELFF. DNA for the CDR3: TGTGCCAGCAGCTCCGCGGGCAGGGGTGGCACCGGGGAGCTGTTTTTT.

The chain is built from TRBV9 and TRBJ2-1, with D perhaps TRBD1 (5 bases). Germline CDR1 and CDR2: SGDLS and YYNGEE. This CDR3 spans 13 amino acids. Trimming removed 0 bases from V and 7 bases from J, with 8 bases in between. DNA of the CDR3: TGTGCCAGCAGCGTAGGGGGCTGGAATGAGCAGTTCTTC. As protein: CASSVGGWNEQFF.

The V and J genes are TRBV6-5 and TRBJ1-5; TRBD1 is a possible D gene (6 bases). The V gene's germline CDR1 is MNHEY and CDR2 SVGAGI. The length of the CDR3 is 13 residues. Deletions cut 7 bases from V and 3 bases from J, with 10 bases between. In nucleotides, the CDR3 is TGTGCCAGCATTGGACAGATCAATCAGCCCCAGCATTTT. This translates into CASIGQINQPQHF.

This clone was recorded only once. The rearrangement uses TRBV10-1 and TRBJ2-7; 9 bases match TRBD1. CDR1 and CDR2 (germline): WNHNN, SYGVQD (reference sequence). V shed 0 bases and J 4 bases; nucleotides not matched to a gene: 1. The CDR3 totals 14 residues. CDR3 sequence (DNA): TGCGCCAGCAGTGAGTCGGGGACAGGGTACGAGCAGTACTTC. Protein product: CASSESGTGYEQYF.

The chain is built from TRBV13 and TRBJ1-2, with 7 bases fitting TRBD1. Germline CDR1 reads PRHDT; CDR2 reads FYEKMQ (reference sequence). The J segment lost 4 bases and the V segment lost 5 bases, leaving 13 bases of the junction unmatched. The CDR3 has 16 residues. The CDR3 nucleotides are TGTGCCAGCAGCCGAGCGACAGGGAAAGGGGCCTATGGCTACACCTTC. Protein: CASSRATGKGAYGYTF.